The sequence of this T cell receptor beta chain was determined in a study of T cells in Graves' hyperthyroidism and ophthalmopathy. Study findings and constraints: Blood held most thyroid clonotypes expanded above 0.001 frequency.

The germline V gene encodes CDR1 MDHEN and CDR2 SYDVKM. This CDR3 region has 14 residues. Trimming shortened V by 3 bases and J by 5 bases, and 11 bases separated the two germline ends. TCR beta CDR3 sequences were amplified from RNA transcripts. TCR CDR3 underwent first-round RT-PCR with the HTBI primer set. TCRdb re-called the multiplex PCR reads through MiXCR, storing one row per CDR3 protein. The sample records roughly 300,000 distinct CDR3 sequences, 20% to 25% being singletons. Comments on this clonotype: Its matching antigen is unknown.

The chain combines TRBV28 with TRBJ1-5; D is undetermined. The source is a man aged 35-49 years with Graves' hyperthyroidism that later progressed to Graves' ophthalmopathy. Material for sequencing was blood. The CDR3: CASSFFTRDQPQHF. In DNA form, the CDR3 reads TGTGCCAGCAGTTTCTTTACGCGAGATCAGCCCCAGCATTTT.